This is a list of T cell receptor beta chains from one sample in a study of blood T cell repertoires in COVID-19. Only in-frame clones appear in the TCRdb table, and some are missing; sequencing was by immunoSEQ multiplex PCR. The sample includes around 160,000 clones, roughly nine tenths of them seen just once. The sample comprised PBMCs or T cells enriched from blood (not recorded which). The origin of the receptors is a woman between 40 and 50 years old who had been exposed to COVID-19. Both conserved end residues are part of each CDR3. A D gene is named only where the DNA matches it firmly. The listing skips clone size in some rows; elsewhere it reads once, few, many or a size class.

D	V	length	size	J	DNA	CDR3
TRBD1	TRBV6-5	14	.	TRBJ2-1	TGTGCCAGCAGAACGGGACAGGGGCCGAGTGAGCAGTTCTTC	CASRTGQGPSEQFF
.	TRBV2	15	once	TRBJ1-2	TGTGCCAGCAGTGATTCACAGTGGCGCAATTATGGCTACACCTTC	CASSDSQWRNYGYTF
TRBD2	TRBV27	15	.	TRBJ2-1	TGTGCCAGCAGTACCGGACTAGCGGGAGGGAATGAGCAGTTCTTC	CASSTGLAGGNEQFF
TRBD1	TRBV6-5	15	.	TRBJ1-5	TGTGCCAGCAACTCGGACAGGCATAGCAATCAGCCCCAGCATTTT	CASNSDRHSNQPQHF
.	TRBV4-3	15	.	TRBJ2-7	TGCGCCAGCAGCCAAGATAAGCGGACGGGCTACGAGCAGTACTTC	CASSQDKRTGYEQYF
.	TRBV28	15	.	TRBJ2-7	TGTGCCAGCAGTCCCCCCGACAAGGGGGTAGTGGAGCAGTACTTC	CASSPPDKGVVEQYF
.	TRBV4-3	15	.	TRBJ1-1	TGCGCCAGCAGCCAAGATCTGGCCTCAGGGGATGAAGCTTTCTTT	CASSQDLASGDEAFF
TRBD1	TRBV6-5	15	once	TRBJ2-7	TGTGCCAGCAGGAACAGACCACAGGGGGCTTACGAGCAGTACTTC	CASRNRPQGAYEQYF
TRBD1	TRBV7-2	14	.	TRBJ2-7	TGTGCCAGCAGACCAGGGGGTTCCATCTACGAGCAGTACTTC	CASRPGGSIYEQYF
.	TRBV5-1	15	.	TRBJ1-1	TGCGCCAGCAGCTTGGCGAGAAACCAGAACACTGAAGCTTTCTTT	CASSLARNQNTEAFF
.	TRBV28	16	few	TRBJ2-1	TGTGCCAGCAGCTTGCTGACACTAGAATACGCCAATGAGCAGTTCTTC	CASSLLTLEYANEQFF
.	TRBV6-5	13	.	TRBJ2-1	TGTGCCAGCAGTTACGGGGGGTACAATGAGCAGTTCTTC	CASSYGGYNEQFF
TRBD1	TRBV7-3	14	.	TRBJ2-7	TGTGCCAGCAGCTTAAGACAGGGTAGCCACGAGCAGTACTTC	CASSLRQGSHEQYF
.	TRBV5-1	14	.	TRBJ1-5	TGCGCCAGCAGCTTGGAGGGGAGGAATCAGCCCCAGCATTTT	CASSLEGRNQPQHF
.	TRBV5-1	13	.	TRBJ2-7	TGCGCCAGCAGCTTAGACACCAACTACGAGCAGTACTTC	CASSLDTNYEQYF
.	TRBV10-3	15	few	TRBJ2-7	TGTGCCATCACGTCGGGAGACAGGGCGGGCGACGAGCAGTACTTC	CAITSGDRAGDEQYF
.	TRBV4-1	16	few	TRBJ1-5	TGCGCCAGCAGCCAAGACGGCGGGTTTGGCAATCAGCCCCAGCATTTT	CASSQDGGFGNQPQHF
.	TRBV5-4	16	once	TRBJ2-2	TGTGCCAGCAGCACGGTTCGGGGGAAGAACACCGGGGAGCTGTTTTTT	CASSTVRGKNTGELFF
.	TRBV4-2	14	.	TRBJ2-1	TGTGCCAGCAGCCAAGATAACAGCTACAATGAGCAGTTCTTC	CASSQDNSYNEQFF
.	TRBV3-1/TRBV3-2	17	.	TRBJ1-4	TGTGCCAGCAGCCAAGATTCAGGGATCAAAGCTAATGAAAAACTGTTTTTT	CASSQDSGIKANEKLFF
TRBD1	TRBV28	14	few	TRBJ2-3	TGTGCCAGCAGAAACTCCCAGGGGGCAGATACGCAGTATTTT	CASRNSQGADTQYF
.	TRBV7-9	15	.	TRBJ2-2	TGTGCCAGCAGCTCGCCCCTGACAGGCACCGGGGAGCTGTTTTTT	CASSSPLTGTGELFF
TRBD2	TRBV19	15	.	TRBJ2-5	TGTGCCAGTAGTATTAGCGGGAGGGATCACGAGACCCAGTACTTC	CASSISGRDHETQYF
.	TRBV25-1	11	.	TRBJ2-7	TGTGCCAGCAGTGAGGGGGCGAGGCAGTACTTC	CASSEGARQYF
.	TRBV4-1	14	once	TRBJ2-7	TGCGCCAGCAGCCAAGACGGAGGCTCCTACGAGCAGTACTTC	CASSQDGGSYEQYF
TRBD1	TRBV9	16	.	TRBJ2-7	TGTGCCAGGGGGACACCCCAGAGGGACAGGGCCCACGAGCAGTACTTC	CARGTPQRDRAHEQYF
.	TRBV18	14	.	TRBJ1-2	TGTGCCAGCTCACCTTTCTCCTCTAACTATGGCTACACCTTC	CASSPFSSNYGYTF
.	TRBV14	13	.	TRBJ2-5	TGTGCCAGCAGCCAAAATCGGCAAGAGACCCAGTACTTC	CASSQNRQETQYF
TRBD1	TRBV19	17	.	TRBJ1-2	TGTGCCAGTAGTATGGAGACAGGGAACCCCTCACTCAAGGGCTACACCTTC	CASSMETGNPSLKGYTF
.	TRBV5-4	15	.	TRBJ1-4	TGTGCCAGCAGCCACGAGGGCGGCCCTAATGAAAAACTGTTTTTT	CASSHEGGPNEKLFF
.	TRBV6-2/TRBV6-3	19	.	TRBJ1-5	TGTGCCAGCAGTTACACCCTTCGACAGGCGCATTATAGCAATCAGCCCCAGCATTTT	CASSYTLRQAHYSNQPQHF
.	TRBV7-8	14	.	TRBJ1-1	TGTGCCAGCAGCTTAGTCGGGTTTGGAACTGAAGCTTTCTTT	CASSLVGFGTEAFF
TRBD2	TRBV9	16	.	TRBJ2-5	TGTGCCAGCAGCGTGAGCGGGGGAACGTACCAAGAGACCCAGTACTTC	CASSVSGGTYQETQYF
TRBD2	TRBV9	18	.	TRBJ2-3	TGTGCCAGCAGCGTAGAAGTAGCGGGGAATCCAAGCACAGATACGCAGTATTTT	CASSVEVAGNPSTDTQYF
TRBD1	TRBV9	16	once	TRBJ1-6	TGTGCCAGCAGCGTAGAACTAGGACAGGGGAATTCACCCCTCCACTTT	CASSVELGQGNSPLHF
.	TRBV6-5	14	.	TRBJ1-1	TGTGCCAGCAGTACGACAAGTCGTACTACTGAAGCTTTCTTT	CASSTTSRTTEAFF
.	TRBV7-9	17	.	TRBJ2-5	TGTGCCAGCAGCTTGGGTTTACAGGGTGGAGTAGGAGAGACCCAGTACTTC	CASSLGLQGGVGETQYF
TRBD1	TRBV7-9	15	once	TRBJ1-2	TGTGCCAGCAGCTTAGACGGCCAGGGGGCCCGGGGCTACACCTTC	CASSLDGQGARGYTF
.	TRBV27	15	.	TRBJ1-4	TGTGCCAGCAGCTCAGGCTCTTTAACTAATGAAAAACTGTTTTTT	CASSSGSLTNEKLFF
.	TRBV7-9	13	.	TRBJ2-1	TGTGCCAGCAGCTTAGCCACAGCCCTACTCCAGTTCTTC	CASSLATALLQFF
.	TRBV10-1	12	once	TRBJ2-5	TGCGCCAGCAGCGACAGCCGAGAGACCCAGTACTTC	CASSDSRETQYF
.	TRBV11-3	14	.	TRBJ2-1	TGTGCCAGCAGCTTAGGCTCCTTTACAAATGAGCAGTTCTTC	CASSLGSFTNEQFF